This section outlines one T cell receptor (beta chain) sequence together with its context. Its antigen is not identified. With a J-beta primer mix and a sample-barcoded 5' primer, a second PCR ran about 7 to 11 cycles. Via MiXCR, TCRdb re-called the 5' RACE reads, giving one row per CDR3 protein. The table shows more than 1,000,000 distinct CDR3 sequences, with about 23% occurring only once. The record originates from a study of blood T cells in healthy people across ages. Findings and caveats of the study: Because sorting was not performed, PBMCs prevented conclusive naive versus antigen-experienced comparison.

The CDR3 runs 12 residues. CDR1 is PRHDT and CDR2 is FYEKMQ in the germline V gene (reference sequence). Trimming pared 7 bases from V and 6 bases from J, leaving 10 bases between. This sample also belongs to another study, concerning T cells of mothers and their children. That source notes: Slightly higher but non-significant overlap marked related mother-child pairs versus unrelated pairs.

This clonotype was sampled from a girl aged 2 to 10 in good health. The V call is TRBV13, the J call TRBJ2-1; weak D call: TRBD1 (6 bases). Sequencing was done on a sample of blood. The CDR3 loop reads CASMSRGNEQFF. Here the CDR3 DNA reads TGTGCCAGCATGTCCAGGGGCAATGAGCAGTTCTTC.